What follows describes a single T cell receptor (beta chain). This record comes from a study of blood T cell repertoires in COVID-19. Whole-study context: Acute-phase and convalescent COVID-19 samples originated in the United States, Italy and Spain. Nucleic acid was either cDNA or gDNA, and it came from T cells, B-cell-depleted T cells, or PBMCs.

How the authors handled the data: Amplification from reference gene primers served as the basis for estimated nucleated cell counts. Using immunoSEQ multiplex PCR, the repertoire was profiled, and TCRdb retains in-frame clones only, with some absent. V and J calls plus clone size are reproduced from that table; the DNA served to infer D and trimming. Among fewer than 65,000 clones listed, roughly 83% were seen once. Seattle enrolled patients during active infection and tracked them longitudinally. The V end was cut by 5 bases, the J end by 6 bases, with 10 bases between. Germline V gives CDR1 MNHNY, CDR2 SVGAGI (reference sequence). The CDR3 has 12 amino acids.

The sample consisted of peripheral blood. This TCR derives from a man in his thirties or forties with COVID-19, enrolled during active disease. V gene TRBV6-6 combines with J gene TRBJ1-1, with D unclear. The CDR3 reads CASSVSIAEAFF. CDR3 in DNA: TGTGCCAGCAGTGTTTCAATTGCTGAAGCTTTCTTT.